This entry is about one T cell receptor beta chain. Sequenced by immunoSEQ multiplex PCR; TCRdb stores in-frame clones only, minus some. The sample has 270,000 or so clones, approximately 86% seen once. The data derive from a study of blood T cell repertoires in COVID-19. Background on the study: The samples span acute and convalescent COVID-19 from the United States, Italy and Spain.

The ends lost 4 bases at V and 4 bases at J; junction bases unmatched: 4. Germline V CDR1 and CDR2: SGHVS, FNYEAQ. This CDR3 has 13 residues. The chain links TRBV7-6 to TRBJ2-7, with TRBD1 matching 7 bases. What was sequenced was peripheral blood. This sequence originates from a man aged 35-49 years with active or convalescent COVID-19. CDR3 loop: CASSSYRGYEQYF. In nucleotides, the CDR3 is TGTGCCAGCAGCTCGTACAGGGGATACGAGCAGTACTTC. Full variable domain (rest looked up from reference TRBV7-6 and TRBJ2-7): GAGVSQSPRYKVTKRGQDVALRCDPISGHVSLYWYRQALGQGPEFLTYFNYEAQQDKSGLPNDRFSAERPEGSISTLTIQRTEQRDSAMYRCASSSYRGYEQYFGPGTRLTVT.